The 32 T cell receptor beta chains reported below all come from one sample, sequenced in a study of blood T cells in healthy people across ages. A sample-barcoded 5' primer and a J-beta primer mix were used in a second PCR of about 7 to 12 cycles. TCRdb re-called the 5' RACE reads with MiXCR, one entry per CDR3 protein. The sample lists fewer than 900,000 distinct CDR3 sequences, about 42% seen once, with 20% to 25% in the top ten. Sequencing used blood. Source of these receptors: a woman aged 55-70 years in good health.

The rearrangement joins TRBV12-3 or TRBV12-4 to TRBJ2-3; 7 nucleotides match TRBD2. V lost 1 base, J lost 0 bases, and 10 bases stayed unmatched. This CDR3 has 18 amino acids. Written as DNA, the CDR3 is TGTGCCAGCAGTTTAGGACTACCGGGGGGACCTAGCACAGATACGCAGTATTTT. This sequence encodes CASSLGLPGGPSTDTQYF.

The chain joins TRBV7-2 to TRBJ1-3, with D uncertain. The CDR3 length is 14 residues. V shed 2 bases and J shed 2 bases, with 7 bases lying between them. The germline V gene has CDR1 SGHTA and CDR2 FQGNSA. CDR3 protein: CASSLYGPGNTIYF. The CDR3 DNA is TGTGCCAGCAGCTTATACGGACCTGGAAACACCATATATTTT. The entire variable domain, with the rest obtained from reference TRBV7-2 and TRBJ1-3, is as follows: GAGVSQSPSNKVTEKGKDVELRCDPISGHTALYWYRQSLGQGLEFLIYFQGNSAPDKSGLPSDRFSAERTGGSVSTLTIQRTQQEDSAVYLCASSLYGPGNTIYFGEGSWLTVV.

Turning to this clonotype: A much larger clone differs by one base, so this may be a read error. This chain's CDR3 is CASNYRDTYEQYF. The CDR3 nucleotides are TGTGCCAGCAACTATAGGGACACCTACGAGCAGTACTTC. The chain joins TRBV3-1 to TRBJ2-7; TRBD1 might be the D (6 bases). Per germline, CDR1 LGHDT and CDR2 YNNKEL (reference sequence). This CDR3 is 13 amino acids long. V was clipped by 7 bases and J by 2 bases, with 12 bases between them.

In DNA form, the CDR3 reads TGCAGCGTATCCAGACGAGGGAGCGCAGATACGCAGTATTTT. Protein: CSVSRRGSADTQYF. The rearrangement uses TRBV29-1 and TRBJ2-3; possible D gene TRBD2, 5 bases. This CDR3 is 14 amino acids long. V shed 6 bases and J shed 4 bases, with 17 bases lying between them. Germline CDR1 and CDR2: SQVTM and ANQGSEA.

The chain carries TRBV9 and TRBJ2-1; D gene ambiguous. V was trimmed by 0 bases and J by 2 bases, leaving 9 bases between them. Germline V gene sequence: CDR1 SGDLS, CDR2 YYNGEE. This CDR3 spans 15 amino acids. The CDR3 DNA follows: TGTGCCAGCAGCGTAGATCAGTTAGCCTACAATGAGCAGTTCTTC. This gives the protein CASSVDQLAYNEQFF.

This clonotype was found many times. The DNA of the CDR3 is TGTGCCATCAGTGGAAACAACTATGGCTACACCTTC. Its protein is CAISGNNYGYTF. This rearrangement joins TRBV10-3 to TRBJ1-2; D is uncertain. Germline CDR1 and CDR2: ENHRY and SYGVKD. CDR3 length equals 12 residues. V was trimmed by 4 bases and J by 2 bases, leaving 5 bases between them.

The chain uses TRBV24-1 and TRBJ2-1; TRBD1 might be the D (5 bases). Germline V lookup: CDR1 KGHDR, CDR2 SFDVKD. Trimming took 0 bases from V and 10 from J, leaving 12 bases between them. CDR3 size: 14 residues. CDR3 DNA: TGTGCCACCAGTGATTTGGCCGGTGGGGCGGAGCAGTTCTTC. Protein product: CATSDLAGGAEQFF.

This clonotype showed up just a few times. CDR3 bases: TGTGCCAGCACCGATGACAACTCCTACGAGCAGTACTTC. Translating gives CASTDDNSYEQYF. The chain is built from TRBV6-2 or TRBV6-3 and TRBJ2-7; D gene uncertain. This CDR3 is 13 amino acids long. The V end lost 7 bases, the J end lost 0 bases, and 10 bases lay between the germline ends. CDR1 and CDR2 (germline): MNHEY, SVGEGT.

This clonotype came up a few times. V gene TRBV20-1 combines with J gene TRBJ1-1; D possibly corresponds to TRBD1 (5 bases). This CDR3 is 12 amino acids long. Germline V gene lookup returns CDR1 DFQATT and CDR2 SNEGSKA (reference sequence). Trimming removed 6 bases at V and 1 base at J, with 9 bases between. The CDR3 loop is CSALRGNTEAFF. The CDR3 bases are TGCAGTGCCCTTAGGGGGAACACTGAAGCTTTCTTT.

This sequence joins TRBV6-2 or TRBV6-3 and TRBJ2-5; D possibly uses TRBD1 or TRBD2 (5 bases each). Germline CDR1 reads MNHEY; CDR2 reads SVGEGT. The CDR3 totals 14 residues. The germline V and J ends were trimmed by 5 bases and 2 bases, with 12 bases remaining between them. The CDR3 sequence: CASSTGTAQETQYF. Written as DNA, the CDR3 is TGTGCCAGCAGTACCGGGACCGCGCAAGAGACCCAGTACTTC.

The chain links TRBV14 to TRBJ1-2; no clear D. V was trimmed by 1 base and J by 5 bases, leaving 14 bases between them. The germline V gene encodes CDR1 SGHDN and CDR2 FVKESK. This CDR3 is 15 amino acids long. The CDR3 bases are TGTGCCAGCAGCCAAGCTGGAGAACGGATTTATGGCTACACCTTC. It specifies CASSQAGERIYGYTF.

CDR3 region: CASSLNPSTGGQYF. The DNA of the CDR3 is TGTGCCAGCAGCTTAAATCCGTCGACCGGGGGGCAGTATTTT. The genes are TRBV7-3 and TRBJ2-3, with D maybe TRBD2 (6 bases). The CDR3 has 14 amino acids. Trimming took off 1 base at V and 11 bases at J, with 16 bases between the two ends. Germline V CDR1 and CDR2: SGHTA, FQGTGA.

This clonotype was seen just once. The junction departs from the called germline gene at one end, perhaps through a read error. The rearrangement joins TRBV6-2 or TRBV6-3 to TRBJ2-1; D may correspond to TRBD1 or TRBD2 (5 bases each). The germline V gene has CDR1 MNHEY and CDR2 SVGEGT. The CDR3 length is 15 residues. The CDR3 sequence: CASTYPGTRNNEQFF. CDR3 DNA sequence: TGTGCCAGCACTTACCCCGGGACCCGAAACAATGAGCAGTTCTTC.

This clonotype came up once. Germline and junction disagree at one end, which may indicate a read error. The chain employs TRBV7-2 and TRBJ2-4; D perhaps matches TRBD1 (6 bases). The last part of the DNA fits TRBJ2-7 better; the J call may be wrong. The CDR3 runs to 13 residues. The germline CDR1 and CDR2 sequences are SGHTA and FQGNSA. The CDR3, as DNA: TGTGCCAGCAGCGAGGGACATTCCTGCGAGCAGTACTTC. Its translation: CASSEGHSCEQYF.

CDR3 protein: CATSDLQRDTDTQYF. The CDR3 region has the DNA TGTGCCACCAGTGATCTCCAGCGAGACACAGATACGCAGTATTTT. The rearrangement links TRBV24-1 to TRBJ2-3, with D uncertain. Germline CDR1 KGHDR, CDR2 SFDVKD. The CDR3 loop spans 15 amino acids. Deletions cut 3 bases from V and 2 bases from J, with 11 bases between.

The rearrangement uses TRBV10-3 and TRBJ1-2, with D unresolved. V was cut by 7 bases and J by 0 bases, with 21 bases left in between. The CDR3 is 17 residues long. Germline lookup yields CDR1 ENHRY and CDR2 SYGVKD. The CDR3 nucleotides read TGTGCCATCACAGGAAGTACGGGCGGTCGTACTAACTATGGCTACACCTTC. Translating it yields CAITGSTGGRTNYGYTF.

The J gene is TRBJ1-4, the V gene TRBV12-3 or TRBV12-4, with D unclear. V was pared by 1 base and J by 0 bases, with 9 bases between. The CDR3 length is 16 residues. As DNA, the CDR3 is TGTGCCAGCAGTTTAGGGAACAGAGCAACTAATGAAAAACTGTTTTTT. This gives the protein CASSLGNRATNEKLFF.

The V gene is TRBV12-5, the J gene TRBJ2-1; D possibly corresponds to TRBD2 (6 bases). The CDR3 contains 15 residues. The V gene's germline CDR1 is LGHNT and CDR2 FRNRAP. V was shortened by 1 base and J by 0 bases, with 7 bases between the two germline ends. CDR3 DNA: TGTGCTAGTGGTTTGGACGGGGGCTCCTACAATGAGCAGTTCTTC. It is translated as CASGLDGGSYNEQFF.

The chain joins TRBV20-1 to TRBJ2-6, with a possible D match to TRBD2 (7 bases). The length of the CDR3 is 15 residues. Trimming cost V 5 bases and J 2 bases, with 13 bases left between them. Germline V gene lookup returns CDR1 DFQATT and CDR2 SNEGSKA (reference sequence). CDR3 loop: CSAEGGGPGANVLTF. The CDR3 DNA reads as TGCAGTGCTGAGGGGGGGGGCCCTGGGGCCAACGTCCTGACTTTC.

The gene calls are TRBV10-3 and TRBJ1-1, with 8 positions matching TRBD1. V gave up 5 bases and J gave up 1 base; unmatched junction bases: 3. Germline CDR1 is ENHRY and CDR2 is SYGVKD. This CDR3 is 14 amino acids long. For the CDR3, the DNA is TGTGCCATCAGTTTACAGGGGGAGAACACTGAAGCTTTCTTT. Protein product: CAISLQGENTEAFF.

This clonotype was seen at least ten times. The gene calls are TRBV7-9 and TRBJ2-7; D remains ambiguous. This CDR3 spans 11 amino acids. The V end lost 5 bases, the J end lost 6 bases, and 8 bases lay between the germline ends. The germline CDR1 and CDR2 sequences are SEHNR and FQNEAQ (reference sequence). CDR3 in DNA: TGTGCCAGCAGCGCACGACGCGAGCAGTACTTC. Its translation is CASSARREQYF.

The table lists this clonotype with a few counts. The genes are TRBV5-1 and TRBJ2-1, with a possible D match to TRBD2 (7 bases). The V end lost 3 bases, the J end lost 0 bases, and 19 bases lay between the germline ends. The CDR3 sequence is 18 residues long. CDR1 SGHRS and CDR2 YFSETQ come from the germline V gene. CDR3 nucleotides: TGCGCCAGCAGCTGGGCCAAGGGAGGGGGATCCTCCTACAATGAGCAGTTCTTC. It yields the protein CASSWAKGGGSSYNEQFF.

This clonotype showed up just a few times. The chain carries TRBV7-8 and TRBJ1-5; D gene unclear. Trimming removed 7 bases from V and 3 bases from J, with 13 bases in between. Germline V CDR1 and CDR2: SGHVS, FQNEAQ. The length of the CDR3 is 14 residues. The CDR3 DNA sequence: TGTGCCAGCAACGGAGGTGGATTCAATCAGCCCCAGCATTTT. Protein: CASNGGGFNQPQHF.

This clonotype showed up just a few times. The chain has TRBV12-3 or TRBV12-4 and TRBJ1-5; D might be TRBD1 (6 bases). The CDR3 runs 14 residues. V lost 6 bases and J lost 7, with 16 bases in between. CDR3 residues: CASSVAGARQPQHF. The CDR3 region has the DNA TGTGCCAGCAGCGTAGCGGGGGCAAGGCAGCCCCAGCATTTT.

V and J are TRBV12-5 and TRBJ2-2; 10 bases map to TRBD2. Unmatched junction bases numbered 5, after V lost 0 bases and J lost 1 base. Germline lookup yields CDR1 LGHNT and CDR2 FRNRAP. CDR3 length: 18 residues. The CDR3 sequence is CASGLVRTSGMNTGELFF. CDR3 in DNA: TGTGCTAGTGGTTTGGTAAGAACTAGCGGGATGAACACCGGGGAGCTGTTTTTT.

The rearrangement links TRBV19 to TRBJ2-1; maybe TRBD1 (5 bases). Germline V lookup: CDR1 LNHDA, CDR2 SQIVND (reference sequence). V lost 8 bases, J lost 4 bases, and 15 bases lay in between. This CDR3 spans 14 amino acids. In nucleotides, the CDR3 is TGTGCCAGTTCGGAAGGGGTTTCGTACAATGAGCAGTTCTTC. Its translation is CASSEGVSYNEQFF.

V and J are TRBV10-3 and TRBJ2-1; possible D gene TRBD2, 6 bases. Germline V gene data show CDR1 as ENHRY and CDR2 as SYGVKD. CDR3 size: 14 residues. With 8 bases removed from V and 6 bases from J, the gap between germline ends came to 17 bases. DNA for the CDR3: TGTGCCATCGCTGAGCGGACGGGAGCCAATGAGCAGTTCTTC. It translates to CAIAERTGANEQFF.

With regard to this clonotype: This could be a read error, since a much larger clone is one nucleotide away. V is TRBV4-2 and J is TRBJ2-6, with 13 bases identical to TRBD2. The CDR3 has 18 amino acids. Germline lookup yields CDR1 LGHNA and CDR2 YNFKEQ. J lost 2 bases, V lost 8 bases, and 9 bases had no gene match. The CDR3: CASGSFGLAGAGANVLTF. In nucleotides, the CDR3 is TGTGCCAGCGGCTCATTTGGACTAGCGGGAGCTGGGGCCAACGTCCTGACTTTC.

This clonotype has a single count. The chain combines TRBV20-1 with TRBJ2-3; 9 bases line up with TRBD2. The ends lost 5 bases at V and 5 bases at J; junction bases unmatched: 17. Germline-derived CDR1 and CDR2 are DFQATT and SNEGSKA (reference sequence). This CDR3 has 17 amino acids. The DNA of the CDR3 is TGCAGTGCTGGAGGAGGGTATATAGCGGGGGCTGGAGATACGCAGTATTTT. Protein sequence: CSAGGGYIAGAGDTQYF.

The V gene is TRBV6-2 or TRBV6-3, the J gene TRBJ2-2, with D possibly being TRBD2 (5 bases). This CDR3 is built from 14 residues. Germline loops: CDR1 MNHEY, CDR2 SVGEGT. V was trimmed by 5 bases and J by 1 base, leaving 8 bases between them. The CDR3 DNA sequence: TGTGCCAGCAGTCACGGACTGAACACCGGGGAGCTGTTTTTT. As protein: CASSHGLNTGELFF.

This rearrangement joins TRBV28 to TRBJ2-4; the D call may be TRBD1 or TRBD2 (6 bases each). Per germline, CDR1 MDHEN and CDR2 SYDVKM. CDR3 length equals 14 residues. The ends were cut back, 8 bases at V and 2 bases at J, with 13 bases in the middle. This CDR3 reads CASSSGASKNIQYF. The CDR3 DNA reads as TGTGCCAGCTCTTCGGGGGCCTCCAAAAACATTCAGTACTTC. Using reference TRBV28 and TRBJ2-4 for the parts outside the CDR3, the full variable domain is DVKVTQSSRYLVKRTGEKVFLECVQDMDHENMFWYRQDPGLGLRLIYFSYDVKMKEKGDIPEGYSVSREKKERFSLILESASTNQTSMYLCASSSGASKNIQYFGAGTRLSVL.

The chain employs TRBV7-9 and TRBJ2-7; D possibly corresponds to TRBD1 (6 bases). Germline assignment: CDR1 SEHNR and CDR2 FQNEAQ (reference sequence). Trimming pared 1 base from V and 3 bases from J, leaving 13 bases between. CDR3 length equals 15 residues. The DNA for the CDR3 is TGTGCCAGCAGCTTAGGGACAGTCGCCATCTACGAGCAGTACTTC. This sequence encodes CASSLGTVAIYEQYF.